This paragraph covers one T cell receptor (beta chain) sequence. Sequencing of unsorted PBMC DNA was carried out using ten immunoSEQ deep assay plates. This table comes from immunoSEQ multiplex PCR, and its TCRdb copy is limited to in-frame clones, with some not included. The repertoire holds around 500,000 clones, with around 80% as singletons. These data are taken from a study of shared clonotypes between healthy human individuals. Trimming stripped 0 bases from V and 9 bases from J, with 12 bases between. The CDR3 extends over 13 amino acids. Germline CDR1 LNHNV, CDR2 YYDKDF (reference sequence). Input material: PBMCs. The TCR sequence derives from a woman aged 40 to 50 in good health. Some clones in this sample may be carry-over from other donors' samples. The J gene is TRBJ2-7, the V gene TRBV15; the D gene is possibly TRBD1 (5 bases). In nucleotides, the CDR3 is TGTGCCACCAGCAGAGATCTAAGGGGCGCGCAGTACTTC. The encoded protein is CATSRDLRGAQYF. Filled out from reference TRBV15 and TRBJ2-7, the complete variable domain reads DAMVIQNPRYQVTQFGKPVTLSCSQTLNHNVMYWYQQKSSQAPKLLFHYYDKDFNNEADTPDNFQSRRPNTSFCFLDIRSPGLGDTAMYLCATSRDLRGAQYFGPGTRLTVT.